These 8 T cell receptor beta chains were sequenced from one sample in a study of T-cell memory formation after mild COVID-19 (dated by TCRdb to the early 2020s). The receptor library was made with 5' RACE. The instrument was an Illumina NovaSeq 6000. The raw public data were reprocessed by TCRdb itself: fastp quality trimming at Q25, MiXCR clonotype calling, in-frame beta chains only. For every CDR3 protein sequence, its rows merge into one entry that carries the most common genes and DNA. The sample table lists 300,000 to 350,000 distinct CDR3 sequences, around 15% of them with a count of one. The top ten hold 22% of the sample. Sequencing used PBMCs or a T cell subset sorted from them (not recorded which). Receptors originate from a man younger than 35 who had mild COVID-19 (a few samples of this study predate the infection). The sample titles of this study are shuffled in the database, so cell type and time point are left out; the donor was told from shared clones.

This clonotype came up a few times. V usage is TRBV5-1 and J usage is TRBJ2-2; no clear D. Germline CDR1 reads SGHRS; CDR2 reads YFSETQ. V was trimmed by 0 bases and J by 6 bases, leaving 12 bases between them. The CDR3 extends over 15 amino acids. The CDR3: CASSLEGPRSGELFF. In DNA, the CDR3 is TGCGCCAGCAGCTTGGAAGGACCCCGGTCCGGGGAGCTGTTTTTT. The variable domain in full, completed from reference TRBV5-1 and TRBJ2-2, reads KAGVTQTPRYLIKTRGQQVTLSCSPISGHRSVSWYQQTPGQGLQFLFEYFSETQRNKGNFPGRFSGRQFSNSRSEMNVSTLELGDSALYLCASSLEGPRSGELFFGEGSRLTVL.

This sequence joins TRBV29-1 and TRBJ2-5; tentative D call: TRBD2 (6 bases). There are 17 residues in the CDR3. V dropped 3 bases and J dropped 5 bases, with 25 bases sitting between them. The germline V gene has CDR1 SQVTM and CDR2 ANQGSEA. CDR3: CSVERTGGQSPRETQYF. The CDR3 bases are TGCAGCGTTGAGAGAACCGGGGGTCAATCACCCCGCGAGACCCAGTACTTC. Full variable domain (outside the CDR3, taken from reference TRBV29-1 and TRBJ2-5): SAVISQKPSRDICQRGTSLTIQCQVDSQVTMMFWYRQQPGQSLTLIATANQGSEATYESGFVIDKFPISRPNLTFSTLTVSNMSPEDSSIYLCSVERTGGQSPRETQYFGPGTRLLVL.

At least ten counts were recorded for this clonotype. The chain combines TRBV7-2 with TRBJ2-5, with 7 bases fitting TRBD1. V trimming: 1 base; J trimming: 2 bases; junction bases outside the gene matches: 7. The CDR3 is 16 amino acids. Germline V CDR1 and CDR2: SGHTA, FQGNSA. The CDR3 protein is CASSLDWGRGQETQYF. CDR3 bases: TGTGCCAGCAGCTTAGATTGGGGCAGGGGGCAAGAGACCCAGTACTTC. The complete variable domain, with remaining parts taken from reference TRBV7-2 and TRBJ2-5, reads GAGVSQSPSNKVTEKGKDVELRCDPISGHTALYWYRQSLGQGLEFLIYFQGNSAPDKSGLPSDRFSAERTGGSVSTLTIQRTQQEDSAVYLCASSLDWGRGQETQYFGPGTRLLVL.

A few counts support this clonotype. Written as DNA, the CDR3 is TGTGCCAGCAGTTACAGGGGGTTTGGGGCCAACGTCCTGACTTTC. It yields the protein CASSYRGFGANVLTF. The rearrangement links TRBV6-5 to TRBJ2-6, with D perhaps matching TRBD1 (6 bases). Trimming left V 2 bases short and J 3 bases short, with 8 bases between. In germline, CDR1 is MNHEY, CDR2 SVGAGI. The CDR3 sequence is 15 residues long.

The chain recombines TRBV5-8 with TRBJ2-1; D perhaps matches TRBD1 (6 bases). Trimming cost V 6 bases and J 3 bases, with 16 bases left between them. Germline V lookup: CDR1 SGHTS, CDR2 YDEGEE. The CDR3 covers 15 residues. This CDR3 is CASTLPGEDYNEQFF. CDR3 nucleotide sequence: TGTGCCAGCACCTTACCAGGGGAAGACTACAATGAGCAGTTCTTC. Full variable domain (missing parts from reference TRBV5-8 and TRBJ2-1): EAGVTQSPTHLIKTRGQQATLRCSPISGHTSVYWYQQALGLGLQFLLWYDEGEERNRGNFPPRFSGRQFPNYSSELNVNALELEDSALYLCASTLPGEDYNEQFFGPGTRLTVL.

The J gene is TRBJ2-7, the V gene TRBV4-3; TRBD2 agrees at 7 bases. V lost 0 bases, J lost 3 bases, and 5 bases stayed unmatched. Per germline, CDR1 LGHNA and CDR2 YSLEER. This CDR3 comprises 15 residues. CDR3 residues: CASSQDPSGGYEQYF. CDR3 in DNA: TGCGCCAGCAGCCAAGACCCTAGCGGAGGCTACGAGCAGTACTTC.

This clonotype was seen only a few times. The rearrangement joins TRBV6-1 to TRBJ2-7; 11 bases map to TRBD2. Looked up from germline, CDR1 is MNHNS and CDR2 is SASEGT. The CDR3 totals 15 residues. J gave up 3 bases and V 1 base, and 2 bases lay outside the gene matches. The CDR3 region has the DNA TGTGCCAGCAGTGAAGAAACTAGCGGGGGCTACGAGCAGTACGTC. It yields the protein CASSEETSGGYEQYV.

This chain links TRBV7-9 with TRBJ2-4; D not certain. V was trimmed by 5 bases and J by 7 bases, leaving 15 bases between them. CDR1 and CDR2 (germline): SEHNR, FQNEAQ (reference sequence). The CDR3 totals 14 residues. The CDR3 DNA follows: TGTGCCAGCAGCGCAACCGGGCCCCCGAACATTCAGTACTTC. This encodes CASSATGPPNIQYF.